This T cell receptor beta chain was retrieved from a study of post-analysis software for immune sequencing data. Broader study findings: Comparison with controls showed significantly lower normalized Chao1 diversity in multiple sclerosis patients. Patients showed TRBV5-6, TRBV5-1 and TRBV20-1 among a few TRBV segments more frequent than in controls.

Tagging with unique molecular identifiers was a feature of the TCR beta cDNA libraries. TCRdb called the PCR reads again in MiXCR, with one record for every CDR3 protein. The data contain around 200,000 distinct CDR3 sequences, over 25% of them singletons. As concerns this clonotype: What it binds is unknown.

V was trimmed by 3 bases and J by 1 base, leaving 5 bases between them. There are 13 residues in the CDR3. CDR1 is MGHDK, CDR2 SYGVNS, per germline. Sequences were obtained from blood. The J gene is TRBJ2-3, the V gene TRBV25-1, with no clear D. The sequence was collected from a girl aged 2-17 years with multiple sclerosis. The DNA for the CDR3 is TGTGCCAGCAGTGACCGCCGCACAGATACGCAGTATTTT. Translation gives CASSDRRTDTQYF.